Below are 21 T cell receptor beta chains sequenced from a single sample in a study of cytomegalovirus exposure and HLA in healthy donors (TCRdb year 2017). Preparation of the library involved the immunoSEQ multiplex PCR assay. For the multiplex PCR, a mixture combining 60 forward primers for TCR Vbeta segments and 13 reverse primers for TCR Jbeta segments was used. Entries here come from immuneACCESS through TCRdb and include only in-frame sequences with V and J called. Some clones fail to appear in such tables; in the studies checked, an unresolved V gene covers under half of the shortfall, and the cause of the remainder is unknown. The table for this sample lists around 150,000 clones; 55% to 70% of them were counted only once. Jointly, the top ten make up approximately 6.5% of the sample. Sequences were obtained from PBMCs. The receptors were sampled from a woman aged 60-70 years in good health and CMV-seropositive.

The V call is TRBV7-2, the J call TRBJ2-2; D remains ambiguous. Germline assignment: CDR1 SGHTA and CDR2 FQGNSA. V was trimmed by 5 bases and J by 1 base, leaving 8 bases between them. This CDR3 is built from 14 residues. The CDR3 sequence is CASSIRQNTGELFF. As DNA, the CDR3 is TGTGCCAGCAGCATTCGACAGAACACCGGGGAGCTGTTTTTT.

This clone occurred a few times. The chain carries TRBV11-2 and TRBJ2-2, with TRBD2 matching over 11 bases. Per the germline V gene, CDR1 is SGHAT and CDR2 is FQNNGV. The V segment lost 5 bases and the J segment 5 bases; nucleotides outside the gene matches: 16. There are 19 residues in the CDR3. The CDR3 region is CASSPRGSGRASQTGELFF. CDR3 nucleotides: TGTGCCAGCAGCCCCCGGGGTAGCGGGAGGGCCTCACAGACCGGGGAGCTGTTTTTT. The full variable domain, rest sourced from reference TRBV11-2 and TRBJ2-2, is EAGVAQSPRYKIIEKRQSVAFWCNPISGHATLYWYQQILGQGPKLLIQFQNNGVVDDSQLPKDRFSAERLKGVDSTLKIQPAKLEDSAVYLCASSPRGSGRASQTGELFFGEGSRLTVL.

The chain uses TRBV19 and TRBJ1-3; TRBD1 aligns across 7 bases. Trimming took 7 bases from V and 4 from J; bases not matched to a gene: 10. The germline CDR1 and CDR2 sequences are LNHDA and SQIVND (reference sequence). This CDR3 region has 15 residues. This CDR3 is CASNPTGFLGNTIYF. CDR3 in DNA: TGTGCCAGTAATCCGACAGGGTTTCTCGGAAACACCATATATTTT.

This chain uses TRBV15 with TRBJ1-1; the D is unclear. This CDR3 has 13 residues. From germline, CDR1 is LNHNV and CDR2 YYDKDF (reference sequence). Trimming left V 0 bases short and J 6 bases short, with 8 bases between. As DNA, the CDR3 is TGTGCCACCAGCAGAGACATCCAATCTGAAGCTTTCTTT. Protein: CATSRDIQSEAFF.

This clone was recorded a few times. The chain couples TRBV5-4 to TRBJ2-1, with TRBD2 matching over 9 bases. The CDR3 length is 15 residues. Germline-derived CDR1 and CDR2 are SGHNT and YYREEE (reference sequence). Losses at the gene ends were 0 bases for V and 8 bases for J; bases not matched to a gene: 6. The CDR3 sequence: CASSLAGTSNDEQFF. DNA of the CDR3: TGTGCCAGCAGCTTGGCCGGGACTAGCAACGATGAGCAGTTCTTC.

The rearrangement links TRBV10-2 to TRBJ2-7; TRBD2 agrees at 12 bases. The CDR3 runs 14 residues. The germline V gene encodes CDR1 WSHSY and CDR2 SAAADI. J was trimmed by 8 bases and V by 4 bases; bases with no gene match: 6. The CDR3 sequence: CASSVASGRGQQYF. CDR3 DNA sequence: TGCGCCAGCAGTGTGGCTAGCGGGAGGGGCCAGCAGTACTTC.

In its sample, this clone was seen a few times. The chain is built from TRBV28 and TRBJ1-3, with a possible D match to TRBD1 (6 bases). This CDR3 is built from 15 residues. Germline V gives CDR1 MDHEN, CDR2 SYDVKM. Between the trimmed V and J ends, which lost 5 bases and 0 bases, there was a span of 11 bases. CDR3 protein: CASSPRTASGNTIYF. CDR3 sequence (DNA): TGTGCCAGCAGTCCCCGGACAGCCTCTGGAAACACCATATATTTT. Combining the CDR3 with reference TRBV28 and TRBJ1-3 gives the whole variable domain DVKVTQSSRYLVKRTGEKVFLECVQDMDHENMFWYRQDPGLGLRLIYFSYDVKMKEKGDIPEGYSVSREKKERFSLILESASTNQTSMYLCASSPRTASGNTIYFGEGSWLTVV.

V and J are TRBV19 and TRBJ2-7; 11 bases fit TRBD2. The CDR3 consists of 13 residues. V shed 9 bases and J 2 bases; nucleotides not matched to a gene: 3. Per germline, CDR1 LNHDA and CDR2 SQIVND (reference sequence). The CDR3 DNA reads as TGTGCCAGCAAACTAGCGGGAGCCTACGAGCAGTACTTC. Its translation: CASKLAGAYEQYF.

V usage is TRBV7-2 and J usage is TRBJ2-7; TRBD1 matches 10 bases. CDR3 length: 14 residues. V was clipped by 3 bases and J by 5 bases; unmatched bases: 4. Germline V CDR1 and CDR2: SGHTA, FQGNSA. The CDR3 region is CASSFGQGENEQYF. CDR3 DNA: TGTGCCAGCAGCTTTGGACAGGGGGAAAACGAGCAGTACTTC. Complete variable domain (other parts from reference TRBV7-2 and TRBJ2-7): GAGVSQSPSNKVTEKGKDVELRCDPISGHTALYWYRQSLGQGLEFLIYFQGNSAPDKSGLPSDRFSAERTGGSVSTLTIQRTQQEDSAVYLCASSFGQGENEQYFGPGTRLTVT.

J is TRBJ1-4 and V is TRBV7-9; possibly TRBD1 for D (6 bases). Germline V CDR1 and CDR2: SEHNR, FQNEAQ (reference sequence). The length of the CDR3 is 17 residues. Trimming removed 2 bases at V and 8 bases at J, with 21 bases between. In DNA form, the CDR3 reads TGTGCCAGCAGCTTATCAGGGGCAGGGGCCACGGGGGAAAAACTGTTTTTT. Translated: CASSLSGAGATGEKLFF.

The J gene is TRBJ2-1, the V gene TRBV13; TRBD2 is a possible D gene (6 bases). Trimming shortened V by 9 bases and J by 2 bases, and 17 bases separated the two germline ends. Germline CDR1 is PRHDT and CDR2 is FYEKMQ (reference sequence). The CDR3 covers 15 residues. In DNA form, the CDR3 reads TGTGCCAGGGTCCTAGCGTCCATTCCCTACAATGAGCAGTTCTTC. Encoded protein: CARVLASIPYNEQFF.

V and J are TRBV28 and TRBJ2-7; 8 bases are a match to TRBD2. This CDR3 has 16 residues. V dropped 2 bases and J dropped 1; count of bases not matched to a gene: 7. Germline V gene data show CDR1 as MDHEN and CDR2 as SYDVKM. CDR3 protein: CASSLPRGGGSYEQYF. DNA for the CDR3: TGTGCCAGCAGTTTACCCCGGGGGGGTGGGTCCTACGAGCAGTACTTC.

J is TRBJ1-2 and V is TRBV7-9, with D unclear. CDR1 is SEHNR, CDR2 FQNEAQ, per germline (reference sequence). V shed 2 bases and J shed 0 bases, with 10 bases lying between them. CDR3 size: 15 residues. CDR3 sequence: CASSLPSSANYGYTF. The CDR3 DNA follows: TGTGCCAGCAGCTTACCGAGTTCTGCTAACTATGGCTACACCTTC.

This chain links TRBV28 with TRBJ2-7, with 9 bases aligning to TRBD1. Germline loops: CDR1 MDHEN, CDR2 SYDVKM. The CDR3 loop spans 16 amino acids. V shed 1 base and J 1 base; nucleotides not matched to a gene: 5. The DNA of the CDR3 is TGTGCCAGCAGTTTATCTGGACAGGGGACTTCCTACGAGCAGTACTTC. As protein: CASSLSGQGTSYEQYF. The full variable domain, completed using reference TRBV28 and TRBJ2-7, is DVKVTQSSRYLVKRTGEKVFLECVQDMDHENMFWYRQDPGLGLRLIYFSYDVKMKEKGDIPEGYSVSREKKERFSLILESASTNQTSMYLCASSLSGQGTSYEQYFGPGTRLTVT.

The V call is TRBV2, the J call TRBJ1-1; D gene unclear. Germline CDR1 is SNHLY and CDR2 is FYNNEI. The CDR3 is made up of 11 amino acids. With 6 bases removed from V and 3 bases from J, the gap between germline ends came to 5 bases. The CDR3 loop is CASRRYTEAFF. CDR3 in DNA: TGTGCCAGCAGGCGTTACACTGAAGCTTTCTTT.

J is TRBJ1-5 and V is TRBV28; D may be TRBD1 (5 bases). The CDR3 is 16 amino acids. Trimming removed 5 bases from V and 0 bases from J, with 14 bases in between. In germline, CDR1 is MDHEN, CDR2 SYDVKM. DNA for the CDR3: TGTGCCAGCAGTCTCGGGGGTCTTTATAGCAATCAGCCCCAGCATTTT. It specifies CASSLGGLYSNQPQHF.

CDR3 nucleotides: TGTGCCAGCAGGTACGGGACAGTTAACACCGGGGAGCTGTTTTTT. This translates into CASRYGTVNTGELFF. The V gene is TRBV2, the J gene TRBJ2-2; TRBD1 matches at 7 bases. There are 15 residues in the CDR3. Germline V CDR1 and CDR2: SNHLY, FYNNEI. J gave up 2 bases and V 6 bases, and 6 bases lay outside the gene matches.

This clone was seen more than once but under ten times. The chain combines TRBV10-3 with TRBJ1-1; the D is unclear. V lost 3 bases and J 7 bases, leaving 9 bases between the germline ends. The CDR3 sequence is 12 residues long. Germline V gives CDR1 ENHRY, CDR2 SYGVKD. CDR3 DNA: TGTGCCATCAGTGAAAGAGCGGATGAAGCTTTCTTT. It specifies CAISERADEAFF.

On this clone: The junction and the germline gene differ at one end; a read error may be behind it. The chain links TRBV11-2 to TRBJ2-7; the match to TRBD2 covers 7 bases. The CDR3 is 16 residues long. Per germline, CDR1 SGHAT and CDR2 FQNNGV. CDR3 nucleotides: TGTGCCAGCAGCGTAGAGATGGGGGGGTTACTCTACGAGCAGTACTTC. Translation gives CASSVEMGGLLYEQYF. Combining the CDR3 with reference TRBV11-2 and TRBJ2-7 gives the whole variable domain EAGVAQSPRYKIIEKRQSVAFWCNPISGHATLYWYQQILGQGPKLLIQFQNNGVVDDSQLPKDRFSAERLKGVDSTLKIQPAKLEDSAVYLCASSVEMGGLLYEQYFGPGTRLTVT.

This chain uses TRBV7-2 with TRBJ1-2; D not certain. Germline V lookup: CDR1 SGHTA, CDR2 FQGNSA. Trimming cost V 3 bases and J 2 bases, with 7 bases left between them. This CDR3 is built from 13 residues. CDR3: CASSFSVNYGYTF. CDR3 nucleotide sequence: TGTGCCAGCAGCTTCTCTGTGAACTATGGCTACACCTTC.

The table lists this clone with a count of one. The genes are TRBV7-9 and TRBJ2-6; 9 bases agree with TRBD2. Germline V lookup: CDR1 SEHNR, CDR2 FQNEAQ (reference sequence). The CDR3 covers 17 residues. With 2 bases clipped from V and 0 bases from J, the junction kept 2 bases outside the gene matches. The CDR3 loop reads CASSLPSGVSGANVLTF. CDR3 nucleotide sequence: TGTGCCAGCAGCTTACCTAGCGGGGTCTCTGGGGCCAACGTCCTGACTTTC.